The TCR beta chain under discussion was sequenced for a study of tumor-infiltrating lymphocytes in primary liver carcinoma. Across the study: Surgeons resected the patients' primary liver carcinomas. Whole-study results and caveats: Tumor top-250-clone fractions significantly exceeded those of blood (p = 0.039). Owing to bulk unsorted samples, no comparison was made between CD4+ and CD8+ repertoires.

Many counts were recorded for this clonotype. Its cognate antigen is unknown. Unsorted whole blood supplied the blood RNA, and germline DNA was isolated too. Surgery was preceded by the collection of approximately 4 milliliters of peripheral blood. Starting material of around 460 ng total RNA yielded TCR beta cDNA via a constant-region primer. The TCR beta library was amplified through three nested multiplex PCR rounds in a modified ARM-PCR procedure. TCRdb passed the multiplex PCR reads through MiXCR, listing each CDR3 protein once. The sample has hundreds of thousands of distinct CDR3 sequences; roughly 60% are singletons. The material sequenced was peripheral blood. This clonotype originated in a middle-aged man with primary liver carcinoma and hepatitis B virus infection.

The CDR3: CSVELARTEAFF. The DNA for the CDR3 is TGCAGCGTTGAACTGGCCCGGACTGAAGCTTTCTTT. The gene calls are TRBV29-1 and TRBJ1-1; D is undetermined. The germline CDR1 and CDR2 sequences are SQVTM and ANQGSEA. V dropped 2 bases and J dropped 5 bases, with 9 bases sitting between them. The CDR3 loop spans 12 amino acids.